The 10 T cell receptor beta chains given below trace back to one sample, sequenced in a study of control samples from healthy donors and cancer patients. Sequenced by immunoSEQ multiplex PCR; TCRdb stores in-frame clones only, minus some. Of around 90,000 clones in the sample, about 83% were seen once. The sequencing sample was made of blood. The receptors derive from a woman aged 40 to 50 in good health.

This clone was counted a single time. The junction departs from the called germline gene at one end, perhaps through a read error. This chain links TRBV7-9 with TRBJ2-2; TRBD2 agrees at 11 bases. Germline CDR1 SEHNR, CDR2 FQNEAQ (reference sequence). This CDR3 has 15 residues. The CDR3 nucleotides read TGTGCCAGCAGTTTAGCGGGGGGGATTAACCGGGAGCTGTTTTTT. Residues: CASSLAGGINRELFF.

V gene TRBV5-1 combines with J gene TRBJ1-3, with D possibly matching TRBD1 (5 bases). CDR3 length equals 13 residues. Trimming removed 0 bases at V and 9 bases at J, with 10 bases between. Germline CDR1 is SGHRS and CDR2 is YFSETQ. The CDR3 nucleotides read TGCGCCAGCAGCTTGGAGGGACGGACCACCATATATTTT. Protein sequence: CASSLEGRTTIYF.

V is TRBV10-1 and J is TRBJ2-2; the D gene could be TRBD1 or TRBD2 (6 bases each). The V and J ends lost 0 bases and 1 base respectively, with 18 bases between them. Germline CDR1 and CDR2: WNHNN and SYGVQD (reference sequence). The CDR3 has 19 residues. In DNA form, the CDR3 reads TGCGCCAGCAGTGAGTCGAGAGGGGGGCTTAACTTGAACACCGGGGAGCTGTTTTTT. This gives the protein CASSESRGGLNLNTGELFF.

This clone was counted between two and nine times. The genes are TRBV25-1 and TRBJ1-4, with D hard to call. The germline gives CDR1 MGHDK, CDR2 SYGVNS. The CDR3 loop spans 14 amino acids. Between the trimmed V and J ends, which lost 3 bases and 8 bases, there was a span of 13 bases. As DNA, the CDR3 is TGTGCCAGCAGTGAGACTCCTTTCGGGGAAAAACTGTTTTTT. It translates to CASSETPFGEKLFF.

This clone was picked up a small number of times. The J gene is TRBJ1-6, the V gene TRBV9; unclear D gene. The germline CDR1 and CDR2 sequences are SGDLS and YYNGEE. Trimming cost V 3 bases and J 9 bases, with 13 bases left between them. The CDR3 is 14 amino acids. The CDR3 sequence is CASSGATGVSPLHF. The DNA for the CDR3 is TGTGCCAGCAGCGGGGCCACTGGGGTTTCACCCCTCCACTTT. The whole variable domain, filled in from reference TRBV9 and TRBJ1-6, reads DSGVTQTPKHLITATGQRVTLRCSPRSGDLSVYWYQQSLDQGLQFLIQYYNGEERAKGNILERFSAQQFPDLHSELNLSSLELGDSALYFCASSGATGVSPLHFGNGTRLTVT.

This chain connects TRBV18 to TRBJ1-3; TRBD1 matches 9 bases. Unmatched junction bases numbered 9, after V lost 3 bases and J lost 3 bases. Germline values: CDR1 KGHSH, CDR2 LQKENI. The CDR3 has 17 amino acids. The CDR3 loop reads CASSPPGQGEFGNTIYF. The CDR3 DNA sequence: TGTGCCAGCTCACCCCCGGGACAGGGTGAATTTGGAAACACCATATATTTT.

This chain links TRBV6-2 or TRBV6-3 with TRBJ2-5; 12 bases map to TRBD2. The CDR3 runs to 16 residues. The V gene's germline CDR1 is MNHEY and CDR2 SVGEGT. V dropped 0 bases and J dropped 5; count of bases not matched to a gene: 4. The CDR3 loop is CASSYSLAGGKETQYF. The CDR3 region has the DNA TGTGCCAGCAGTTACTCCCTAGCGGGGGGGAAGGAGACCCAGTACTTC.

The genes are TRBV7-8 and TRBJ1-1, with unresolved D. The ends were cut back, 3 bases at V and 3 bases at J, with 11 bases in the middle. The length of the CDR3 is 14 residues. In germline, CDR1 is SGHVS, CDR2 FQNEAQ. In nucleotides, the CDR3 is TGTGCCAGCAGCTTTACGGCATTATACACTGAAGCTTTCTTT. Amino acid sequence: CASSFTALYTEAFF.

The V call is TRBV7-2, the J call TRBJ2-3, with 15 nucleotides matching TRBD2. The junction had 3 bases not matched to a gene; V was cut back by 5 bases and J by 9 bases. Germline V gene lookup returns CDR1 SGHTA and CDR2 FQGNSA. This CDR3 has 14 amino acids. CDR3 coding DNA: TGTGCCAGCAGCCCGGGGACTAGCGGGGGGACGCAGTATTTT. Protein: CASSPGTSGGTQYF. Looking up the rest from reference TRBV7-2 and TRBJ2-3 gives the full variable domain: GAGVSQSPSNKVTEKGKDVELRCDPISGHTALYWYRQSLGQGLEFLIYFQGNSAPDKSGLPSDRFSAERTGGSVSTLTIQRTQQEDSAVYLCASSPGTSGGTQYFGPGTRLTVL.

The gene calls are TRBV7-9 and TRBJ1-4; D ambiguous. The CDR3 covers 11 residues. The V gene lost 5 bases and the J gene lost 6 bases, with 4 bases spanning the gap. Germline-derived CDR1 and CDR2 are SEHNR and FQNEAQ (reference sequence). The CDR3 loop reads CASSVDEKLFF. The CDR3 DNA sequence: TGTGCCAGCAGCGTTGATGAAAAACTGTTTTTT.